The table lists the clone carrying this T cell receptor beta chain with a few counts. Its antigen remains unidentified. Next came a second PCR, run for about 7 to 11 cycles, which used a sample-barcoded 5' primer along with a J-beta primer mix. In TCRdb, the 5' RACE reads were re-called with MiXCR into one record per CDR3 protein. The sample holds 1.5 million to 1.9 million distinct CDR3 sequences; 35% to 45% are singletons and the top ten take just over 4%. Extraction yielded at least 5 micrograms of total RNA per sample. Trimming removed 7 bases from V and 0 bases from J, with 13 bases in between. Germline values: CDR1 SQVTM, CDR2 ANQGSEA. The length of the CDR3 is 15 residues. The data were taken from a study of blood T cells in healthy people across ages. Whole-study findings and limits: More naive CD4+ cells and higher diversity marked long-lived donors relative to aged donors.

This receptor was obtained from a woman aged 18-29 years in good health. This rearrangement joins TRBV29-1 to TRBJ2-6; no clear D. Material for sequencing was blood. CDR3: CSGIVGFSGANVLTF. The CDR3 DNA is TGCAGCGGAATAGTGGGCTTCTCTGGGGCCAACGTCCTGACTTTC.